This is a list of T cell receptor beta chains from one sample in a study of blood T cell repertoires in COVID-19. Some clones are missing from TCRdb's copy, which holds only in-frame ones; the method was immunoSEQ multiplex PCR. The table has 250,000 to 350,000 clones, approximately 88% seen once. The sequenced sample was peripheral blood. The receptors originated from a human donor with COVID-19, enrolled during active disease. The donor label of this sample is uncertain. Each CDR3 is given with its conserved first and last residue. Fields, in order: V gene, J gene, CDR3 protein.

TRBV13,TRBJ1-6,CASSLDGDNSPLHF
TRBV9,TRBJ2-7,CASSVDQAGGVYEQYF
TRBV5-6,TRBJ2-2,CASSLGGQTLTGELFF
TRBV19,TRBJ2-2,CATVPRVRSVGELFF
TRBV19,TRBJ1-3,CASKDRSSGNTIYF
TRBV19,TRBJ1-1,CASSIATTGANTEAFF
TRBV6-4,TRBJ2-5,CASSVERQETQYF
TRBV2,TRBJ1-5,CASRGQLYFSNQPQHF
TRBV14,TRBJ2-2,CASSPRKGDTGELFF
TRBV12-5,TRBJ1-4,CASAGLPGHLKEKLFF
TRBV6-5,TRBJ1-2,CASRDRGAPRYGYTF
TRBV19,TRBJ2-1,CASSIFTGGNEQFF
TRBV7-6,TRBJ1-5,CASSPGSGRGRGQPQHF
TRBV4-2,TRBJ1-3,CASSQDIGNTIYF
TRBV7-9,TRBJ1-2,CASSYTGDPWDGYTF
TRBV29-1,TRBJ2-7,CSVVKKLAGITLSYEQYF
TRBV28,TRBJ2-5,CASSLYQETQYF
TRBV28,TRBJ1-5,CASSGSNQPQHF
TRBV5-4,TRBJ2-7,CASSSFSVSYEQYF
TRBV19,TRBJ1-1,CASRPGTGVRAFF
TRBV7-8,TRBJ2-3,CASIGLAEDTQYF
TRBV7-8,TRBJ2-1,CASFGIREYNEQFF
TRBV10-1,TRBJ2-3,CASSDPGQGAADTQYF